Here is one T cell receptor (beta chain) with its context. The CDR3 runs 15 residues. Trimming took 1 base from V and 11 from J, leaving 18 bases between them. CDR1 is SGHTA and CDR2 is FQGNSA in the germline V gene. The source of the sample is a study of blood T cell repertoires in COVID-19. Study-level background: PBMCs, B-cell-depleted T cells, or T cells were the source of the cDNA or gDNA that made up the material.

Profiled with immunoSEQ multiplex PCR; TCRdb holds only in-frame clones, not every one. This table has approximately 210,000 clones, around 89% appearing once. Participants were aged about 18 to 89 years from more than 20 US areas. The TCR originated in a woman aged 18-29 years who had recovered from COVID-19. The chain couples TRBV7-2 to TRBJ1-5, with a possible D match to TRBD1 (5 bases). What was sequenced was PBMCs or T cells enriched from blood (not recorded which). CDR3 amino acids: CASSLELGGGRAQHF. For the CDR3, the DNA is TGTGCCAGCAGCTTAGAATTGGGCGGGGGTAGGGCCCAGCATTTT.